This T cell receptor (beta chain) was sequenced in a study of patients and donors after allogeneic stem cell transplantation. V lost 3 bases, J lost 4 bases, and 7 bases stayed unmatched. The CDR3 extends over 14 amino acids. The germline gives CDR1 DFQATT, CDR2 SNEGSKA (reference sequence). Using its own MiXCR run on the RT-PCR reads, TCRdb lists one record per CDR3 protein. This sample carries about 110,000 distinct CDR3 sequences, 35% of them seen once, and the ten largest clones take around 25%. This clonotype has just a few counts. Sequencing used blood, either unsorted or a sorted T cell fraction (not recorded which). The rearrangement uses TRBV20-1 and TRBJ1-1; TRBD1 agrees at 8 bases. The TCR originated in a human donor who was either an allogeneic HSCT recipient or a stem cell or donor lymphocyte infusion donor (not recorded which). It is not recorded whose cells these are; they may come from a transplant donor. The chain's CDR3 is CSARLQGEGTEAFF. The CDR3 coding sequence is TGCAGTGCTAGGTTACAGGGGGAAGGCACTGAAGCTTTCTTT.